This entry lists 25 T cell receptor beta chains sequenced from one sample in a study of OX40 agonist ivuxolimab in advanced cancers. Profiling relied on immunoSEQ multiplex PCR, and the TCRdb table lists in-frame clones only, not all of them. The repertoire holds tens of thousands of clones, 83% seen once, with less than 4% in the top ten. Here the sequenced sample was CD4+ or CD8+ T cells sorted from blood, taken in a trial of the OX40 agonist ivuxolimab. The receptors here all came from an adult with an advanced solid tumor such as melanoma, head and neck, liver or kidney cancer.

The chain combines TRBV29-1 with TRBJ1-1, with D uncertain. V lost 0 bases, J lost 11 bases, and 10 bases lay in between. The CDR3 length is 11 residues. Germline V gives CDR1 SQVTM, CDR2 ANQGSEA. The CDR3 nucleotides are TGCAGCGTTGAAGATAACGGGAATGCTTTCTTT. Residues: CSVEDNGNAFF.

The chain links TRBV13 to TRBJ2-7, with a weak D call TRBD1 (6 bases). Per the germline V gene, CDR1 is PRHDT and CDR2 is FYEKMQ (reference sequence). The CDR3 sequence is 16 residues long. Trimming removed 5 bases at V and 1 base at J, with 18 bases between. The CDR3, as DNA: TGTGCCAGCAGCGGGAGAATACAGGGTGGTTCCTACGAGCAGTACTTC. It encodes CASSGRIQGGSYEQYF.

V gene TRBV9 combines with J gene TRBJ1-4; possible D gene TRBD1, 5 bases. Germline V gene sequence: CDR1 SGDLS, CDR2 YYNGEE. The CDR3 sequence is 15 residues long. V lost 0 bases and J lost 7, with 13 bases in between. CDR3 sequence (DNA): TGTGCCAGCAGCGTAGACCCGGGAACAGGTGAAAAACTGTTTTTT. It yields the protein CASSVDPGTGEKLFF.

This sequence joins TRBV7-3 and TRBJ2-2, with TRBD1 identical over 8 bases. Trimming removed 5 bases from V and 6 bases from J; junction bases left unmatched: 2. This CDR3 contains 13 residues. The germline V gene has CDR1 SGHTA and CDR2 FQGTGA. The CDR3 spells CASSAQGAGELFF. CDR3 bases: TGTGCCAGCAGCGCACAGGGGGCCGGGGAGCTGTTTTTT. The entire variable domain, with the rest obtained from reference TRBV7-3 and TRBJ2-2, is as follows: GAGVSQTPSNKVTEKGKYVELRCDPISGHTALYWYRQSLGQGPEFLIYFQGTGAADDSGLPNDRFFAVRPEGSVSTLKIQRTERGDSAVYLCASSAQGAGELFFGEGSRLTVL.

Here the CDR3 DNA reads TGTGCCAGCAGTTGGGACTATGGCTACACCTTC. Residues: CASSWDYGYTF. The chain couples TRBV5-6 to TRBJ1-2; D uncertain. V lost 5 bases to trimming and J lost 3 bases, with 5 bases between them. Germline CDR1 and CDR2: SGHDT and YYEEEE. The CDR3 consists of 11 residues.

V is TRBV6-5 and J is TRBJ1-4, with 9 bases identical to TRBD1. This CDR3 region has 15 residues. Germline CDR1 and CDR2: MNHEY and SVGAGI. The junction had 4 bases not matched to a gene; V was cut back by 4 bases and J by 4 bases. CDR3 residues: CASSSLTGGNEKLFF. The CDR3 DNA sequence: TGTGCCAGCAGTTCCCTGACAGGGGGTAATGAAAAACTGTTTTTT.

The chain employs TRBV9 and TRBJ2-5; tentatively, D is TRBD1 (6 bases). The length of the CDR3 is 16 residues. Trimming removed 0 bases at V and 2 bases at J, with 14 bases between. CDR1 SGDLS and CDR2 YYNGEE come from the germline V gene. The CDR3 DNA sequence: TGTGCCAGCAGCGTAGGCATCGGTGGACAGCAAGAGACCCAGTACTTC. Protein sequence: CASSVGIGGQQETQYF.

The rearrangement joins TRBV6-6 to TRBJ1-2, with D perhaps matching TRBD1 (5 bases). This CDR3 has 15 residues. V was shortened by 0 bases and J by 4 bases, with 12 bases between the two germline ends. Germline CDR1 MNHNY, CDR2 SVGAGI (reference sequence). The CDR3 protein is CASSYSHRGIYGYTF. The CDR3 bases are TGTGCCAGCAGTTACTCACATAGGGGAATCTATGGCTACACCTTC.

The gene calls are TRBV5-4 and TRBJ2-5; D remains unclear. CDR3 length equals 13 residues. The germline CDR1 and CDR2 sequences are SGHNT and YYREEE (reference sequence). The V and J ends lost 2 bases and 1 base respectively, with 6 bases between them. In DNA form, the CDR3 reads TGTGCCAGCAGCTTTTCTCCCCAAGAGACCCAGTACTTC. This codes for CASSFSPQETQYF.

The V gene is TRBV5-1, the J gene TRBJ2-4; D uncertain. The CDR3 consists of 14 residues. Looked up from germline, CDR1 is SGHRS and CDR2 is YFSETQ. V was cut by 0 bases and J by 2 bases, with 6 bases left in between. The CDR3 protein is CASSLEGSKNIQYF. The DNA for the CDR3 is TGCGCCAGCAGCTTGGAAGGGTCCAAAAACATTCAGTACTTC.

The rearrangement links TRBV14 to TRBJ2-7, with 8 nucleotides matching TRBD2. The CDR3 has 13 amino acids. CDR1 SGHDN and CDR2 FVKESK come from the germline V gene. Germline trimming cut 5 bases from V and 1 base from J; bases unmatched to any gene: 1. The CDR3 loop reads CASSLAGSYEQYF. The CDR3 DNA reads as TGTGCCAGCAGCTTAGCGGGGTCCTACGAGCAGTACTTC.

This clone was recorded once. The CDR3 region has the DNA TGTGCCAGCAGCCGGGCCGGGACAGAGTACGAGCAGTACTTC. It is translated as CASSRAGTEYEQYF. The gene calls are TRBV28 and TRBJ2-7; 7 nucleotides match TRBD1. Per germline, CDR1 MDHEN and CDR2 SYDVKM. Unmatched junction bases numbered 9, after V lost 6 bases and J lost 4 bases. The CDR3 extends over 14 amino acids. The entire variable domain, with the rest obtained from reference TRBV28 and TRBJ2-7, is as follows: DVKVTQSSRYLVKRTGEKVFLECVQDMDHENMFWYRQDPGLGLRLIYFSYDVKMKEKGDIPEGYSVSREKKERFSLILESASTNQTSMYLCASSRAGTEYEQYFGPGTRLTVT.

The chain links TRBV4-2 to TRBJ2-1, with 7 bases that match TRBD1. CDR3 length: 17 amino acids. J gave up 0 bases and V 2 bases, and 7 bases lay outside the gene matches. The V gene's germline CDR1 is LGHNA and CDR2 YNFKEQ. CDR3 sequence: CASSQLTGDSSYNEQFF. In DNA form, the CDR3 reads TGTGCCAGCAGCCAATTGACCGGGGACAGCTCCTACAATGAGCAGTTCTTC.

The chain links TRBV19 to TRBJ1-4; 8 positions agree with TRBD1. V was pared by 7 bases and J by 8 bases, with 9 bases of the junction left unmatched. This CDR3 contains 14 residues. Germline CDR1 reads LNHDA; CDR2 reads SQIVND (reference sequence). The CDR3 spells CASTSTGVGEKLFF. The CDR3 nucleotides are TGTGCCAGTACCTCGACAGGGGTAGGAGAAAAACTGTTTTTT.

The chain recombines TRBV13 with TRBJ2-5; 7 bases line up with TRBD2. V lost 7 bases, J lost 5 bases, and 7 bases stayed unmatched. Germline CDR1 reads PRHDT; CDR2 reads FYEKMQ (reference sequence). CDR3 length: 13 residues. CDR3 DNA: TGTGCCAGCATCCAGCTCGGGGGGGAGACCCAGTACTTC. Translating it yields CASIQLGGETQYF.

Here the CDR3 reads CARSPPGGQVDPYEQYF. The CDR3 DNA reads TGTGCCAGAAGCCCCCCTGGCGGACAGGTTGACCCCTACGAGCAGTACTTC. This chain uses TRBV5-3 with TRBJ2-7; 7 bases line up with TRBD1. TRBV5-3 is marked as an open reading frame, function uncertain. The CDR3 runs to 17 residues. Trimming removed 4 bases from V and 2 bases from J; junction bases left unmatched: 15.

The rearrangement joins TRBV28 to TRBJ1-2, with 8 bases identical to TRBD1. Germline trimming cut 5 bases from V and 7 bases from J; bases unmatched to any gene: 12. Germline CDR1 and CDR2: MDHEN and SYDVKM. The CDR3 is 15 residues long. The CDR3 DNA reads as TGTGCCAGCAGTACAGGGGGGGGCTCGAGGGCTGGCTACACCTTC. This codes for CASSTGGGSRAGYTF.

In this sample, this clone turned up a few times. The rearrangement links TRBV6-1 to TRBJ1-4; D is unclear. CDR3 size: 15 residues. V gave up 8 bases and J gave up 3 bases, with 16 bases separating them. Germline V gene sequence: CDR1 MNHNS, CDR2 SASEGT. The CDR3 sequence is CASRLTQRPNEKLFF. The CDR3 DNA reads TGTGCCAGCCGATTGACACAGCGTCCTAATGAAAAACTGTTTTTT.

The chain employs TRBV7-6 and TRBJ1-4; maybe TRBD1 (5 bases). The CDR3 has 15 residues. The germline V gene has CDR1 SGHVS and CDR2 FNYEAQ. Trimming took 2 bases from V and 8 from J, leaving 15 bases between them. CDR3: CASSLRTGTDEKLFF. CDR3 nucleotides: TGTGCCAGCAGCTTAAGAACCGGGACGGACGAAAAACTGTTTTTT. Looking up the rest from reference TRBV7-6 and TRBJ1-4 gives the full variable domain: GAGVSQSPRYKVTKRGQDVALRCDPISGHVSLYWYRQALGQGPEFLTYFNYEAQQDKSGLPNDRFSAERPEGSISTLTIQRTEQRDSAMYRCASSLRTGTDEKLFFGSGTQLSVL.

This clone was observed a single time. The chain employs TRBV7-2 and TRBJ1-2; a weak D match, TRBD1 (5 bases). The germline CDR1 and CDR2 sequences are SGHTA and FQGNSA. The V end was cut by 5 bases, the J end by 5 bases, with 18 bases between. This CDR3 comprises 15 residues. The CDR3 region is CASSDSPTTGYGYTF. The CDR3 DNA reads TGTGCCAGCAGCGATTCCCCAACAACAGGATATGGCTACACCTTC. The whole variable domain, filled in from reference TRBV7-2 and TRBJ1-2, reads GAGVSQSPSNKVTEKGKDVELRCDPISGHTALYWYRQSLGQGLEFLIYFQGNSAPDKSGLPSDRFSAERTGGSVSTLTIQRTQQEDSAVYLCASSDSPTTGYGYTFGSGTRLTVV.

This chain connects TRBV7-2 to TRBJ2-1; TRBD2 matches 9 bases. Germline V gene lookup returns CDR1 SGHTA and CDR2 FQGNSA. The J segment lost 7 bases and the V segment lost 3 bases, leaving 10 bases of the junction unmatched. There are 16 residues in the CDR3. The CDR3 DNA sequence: TGTGCCAGCAGCTTGGTAGCGGGGGATTTTACGAATGAGCAGTTCTTC. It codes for CASSLVAGDFTNEQFF. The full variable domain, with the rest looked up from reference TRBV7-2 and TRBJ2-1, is GAGVSQSPSNKVTEKGKDVELRCDPISGHTALYWYRQSLGQGLEFLIYFQGNSAPDKSGLPSDRFSAERTGGSVSTLTIQRTQQEDSAVYLCASSLVAGDFTNEQFFGPGTRLTVL.

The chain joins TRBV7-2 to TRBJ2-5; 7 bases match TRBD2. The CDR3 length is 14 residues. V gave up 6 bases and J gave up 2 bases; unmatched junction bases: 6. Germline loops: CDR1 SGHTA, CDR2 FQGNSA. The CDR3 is CASSWGGKQETQYF. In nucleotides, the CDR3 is TGTGCCAGCAGTTGGGGGGGAAAACAAGAGACCCAGTACTTC.

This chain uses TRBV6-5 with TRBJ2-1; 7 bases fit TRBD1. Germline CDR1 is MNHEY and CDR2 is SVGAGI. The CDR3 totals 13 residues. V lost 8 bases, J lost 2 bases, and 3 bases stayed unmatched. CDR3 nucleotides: TGTGCCAGCGGCCAGGGGGCCTACAATGAGCAGTTCTTC. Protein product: CASGQGAYNEQFF.

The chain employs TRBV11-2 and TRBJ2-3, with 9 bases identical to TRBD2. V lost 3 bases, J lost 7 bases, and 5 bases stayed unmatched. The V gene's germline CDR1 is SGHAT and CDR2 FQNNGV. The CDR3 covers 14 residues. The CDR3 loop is CASSFSGTSNTQYF. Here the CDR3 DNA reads TGTGCCAGCAGCTTTTCCGGGACTAGCAATACGCAGTATTTT.

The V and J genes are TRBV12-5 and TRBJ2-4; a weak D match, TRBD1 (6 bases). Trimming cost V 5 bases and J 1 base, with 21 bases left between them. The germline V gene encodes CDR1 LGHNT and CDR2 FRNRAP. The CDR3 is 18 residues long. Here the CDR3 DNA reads TGTGCTAGTGGTCCTATACTCAACAGGGCCGGTGCCAAAAACATTCAGTACTTC. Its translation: CASGPILNRAGAKNIQYF.